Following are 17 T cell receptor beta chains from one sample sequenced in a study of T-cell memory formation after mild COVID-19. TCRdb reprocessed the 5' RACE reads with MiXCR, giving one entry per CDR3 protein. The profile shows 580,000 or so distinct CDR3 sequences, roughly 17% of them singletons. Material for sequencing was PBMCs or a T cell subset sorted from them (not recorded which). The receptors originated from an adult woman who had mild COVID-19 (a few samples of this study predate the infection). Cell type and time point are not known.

The CDR3 reads CASSQLRTGRATDTQYF. In DNA, the CDR3 is TGTGCCAGCAGCCAACTGCGGACAGGCAGGGCAACAGATACGCAGTATTTT. The chain links TRBV4-2 to TRBJ2-3, with 7 bases identical to TRBD1. The CDR3 runs to 17 residues. V was clipped by 2 bases and J by 3 bases; unmatched bases: 11. Germline-derived CDR1 and CDR2 are LGHNA and YNFKEQ.

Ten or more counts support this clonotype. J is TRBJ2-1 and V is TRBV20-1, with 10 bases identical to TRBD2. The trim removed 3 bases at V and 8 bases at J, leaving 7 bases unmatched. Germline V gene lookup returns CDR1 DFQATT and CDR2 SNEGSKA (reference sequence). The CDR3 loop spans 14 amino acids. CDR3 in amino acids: CSARWRTSGDEQFF. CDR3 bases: TGCAGTGCTAGGTGGAGGACTAGCGGCGATGAGCAGTTCTTC.

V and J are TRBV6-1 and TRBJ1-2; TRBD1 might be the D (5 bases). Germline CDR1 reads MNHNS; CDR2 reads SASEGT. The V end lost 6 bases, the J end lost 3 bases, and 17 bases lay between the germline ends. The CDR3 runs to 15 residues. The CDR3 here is CASRDRDGRDYGYTF. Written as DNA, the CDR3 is TGTGCCAGCAGAGACCGGGACGGCAGGGACTATGGCTACACCTTC.

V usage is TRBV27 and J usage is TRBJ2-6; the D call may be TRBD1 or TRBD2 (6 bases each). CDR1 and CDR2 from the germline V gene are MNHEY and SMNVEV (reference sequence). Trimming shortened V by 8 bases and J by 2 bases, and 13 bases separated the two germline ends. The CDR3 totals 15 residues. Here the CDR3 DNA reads TGTGCCAGCGGGGGGCCCTTGGCTGGGGCCAACGTCCTGACTTTC. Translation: CASGGPLAGANVLTF.

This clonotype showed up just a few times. CDR3 DNA: TGCAGTGCTAGAGTAGCGGGAGGTACCTACGAGCAGTACTTC. It codes for CSARVAGGTYEQYF. This rearrangement joins TRBV20-1 to TRBJ2-7, with 10 bases aligning to TRBD2. Germline V lookup: CDR1 DFQATT, CDR2 SNEGSKA (reference sequence). With V trimmed by 1 base and J by 2 bases, 2 bases remained unmatched. CDR3 size: 14 residues.

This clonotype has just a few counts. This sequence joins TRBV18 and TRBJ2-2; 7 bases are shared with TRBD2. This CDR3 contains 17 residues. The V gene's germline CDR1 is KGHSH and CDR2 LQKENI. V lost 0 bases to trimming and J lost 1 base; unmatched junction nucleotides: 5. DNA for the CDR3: TGTGCCAGCTCACCACCGAGCGGGGAGGAGAACACCGGGGAGCTGTTTTTT. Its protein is CASSPPSGEENTGELFF.

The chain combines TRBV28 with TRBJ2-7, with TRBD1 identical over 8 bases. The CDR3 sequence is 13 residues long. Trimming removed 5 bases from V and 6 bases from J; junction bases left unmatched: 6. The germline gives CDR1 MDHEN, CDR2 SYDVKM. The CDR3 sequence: CASSPPGGIEQYF. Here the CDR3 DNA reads TGTGCCAGCAGTCCCCCAGGGGGCATCGAGCAGTACTTC.

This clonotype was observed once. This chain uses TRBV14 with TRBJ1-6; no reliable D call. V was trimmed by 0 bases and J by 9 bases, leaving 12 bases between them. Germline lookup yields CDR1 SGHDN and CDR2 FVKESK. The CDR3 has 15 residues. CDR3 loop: CASSQDRVRSSPLHF. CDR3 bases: TGTGCCAGCAGCCAAGATCGGGTTCGGAGTTCACCCCTCCACTTT.

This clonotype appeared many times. The CDR3 DNA reads TGCGCCAGCAGCCCACCGGGACTAGCATCCACAGATACGCAGTATTTT. This encodes CASSPPGLASTDTQYF. This rearrangement joins TRBV5-1 to TRBJ2-3; 9 nucleotides line up with TRBD2. Germline V gene lookup returns CDR1 SGHRS and CDR2 YFSETQ. After removal of 4 bases from V and 2 bases from J, the junction contained 8 bases not matched to a gene. The CDR3 has 16 residues.

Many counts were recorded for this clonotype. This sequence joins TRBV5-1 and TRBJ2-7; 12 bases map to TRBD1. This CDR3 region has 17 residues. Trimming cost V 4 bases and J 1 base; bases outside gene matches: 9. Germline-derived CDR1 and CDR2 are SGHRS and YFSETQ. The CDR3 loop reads CASSLPGTGGWSYEQYF. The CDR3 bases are TGCGCCAGCAGCCTTCCCGGGACAGGGGGCTGGTCCTACGAGCAGTACTTC.

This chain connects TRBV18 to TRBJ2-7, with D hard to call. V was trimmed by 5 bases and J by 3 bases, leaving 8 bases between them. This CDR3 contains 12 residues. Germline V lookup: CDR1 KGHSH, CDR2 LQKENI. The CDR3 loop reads CASSGSLYEQYF. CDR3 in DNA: TGTGCCAGCTCAGGTTCACTCTACGAGCAGTACTTC.

In DNA, the CDR3 is TGTGCCAGCAGCGCGCGGCGGGCCGGGGAGCTGTTTTTT. Translated: CASSARRAGELFF. The chain carries TRBV5-6 and TRBJ2-2; D is possibly TRBD2 (5 bases). The CDR3 has 13 residues. The germline gives CDR1 SGHDT, CDR2 YYEEEE. The germline V and J ends were trimmed by 4 bases and 6 bases, with 10 bases remaining between them.

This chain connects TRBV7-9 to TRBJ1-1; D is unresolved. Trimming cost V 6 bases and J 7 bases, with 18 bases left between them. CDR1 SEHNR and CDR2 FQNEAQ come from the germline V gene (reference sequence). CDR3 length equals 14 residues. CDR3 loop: CASRPYQEGIEAFF. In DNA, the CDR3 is TGTGCCAGCAGGCCTTACCAGGAGGGTATTGAAGCTTTCTTT.

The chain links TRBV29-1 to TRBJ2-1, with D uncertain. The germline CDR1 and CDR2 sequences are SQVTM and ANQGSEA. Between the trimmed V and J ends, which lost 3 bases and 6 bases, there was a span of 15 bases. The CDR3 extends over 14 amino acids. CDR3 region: CSVEIFRVVNEQFF. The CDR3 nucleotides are TGCAGCGTTGAGATTTTCCGGGTTGTCAATGAGCAGTTCTTC.

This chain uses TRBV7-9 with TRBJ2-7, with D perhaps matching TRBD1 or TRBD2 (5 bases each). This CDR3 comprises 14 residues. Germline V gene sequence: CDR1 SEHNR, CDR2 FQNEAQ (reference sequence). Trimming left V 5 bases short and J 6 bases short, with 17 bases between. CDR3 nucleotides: TGTGCCAGCAGCCCCACGGGGACCCCCGGCGAGCAGTACTTC. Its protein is CASSPTGTPGEQYF.

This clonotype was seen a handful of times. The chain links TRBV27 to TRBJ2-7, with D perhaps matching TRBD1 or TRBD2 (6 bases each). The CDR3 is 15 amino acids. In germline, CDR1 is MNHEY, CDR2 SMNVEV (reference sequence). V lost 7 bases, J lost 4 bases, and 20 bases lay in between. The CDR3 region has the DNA TGTGCCAGCAAGCGGGCCTCCCAGGGGCCATACGAGCAGTACTTC. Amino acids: CASKRASQGPYEQYF.

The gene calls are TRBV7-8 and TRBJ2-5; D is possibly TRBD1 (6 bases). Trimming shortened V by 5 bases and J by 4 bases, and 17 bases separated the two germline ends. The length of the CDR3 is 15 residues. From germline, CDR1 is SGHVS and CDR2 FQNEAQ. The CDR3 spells CASSHWSVGGETQYF. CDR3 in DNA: TGTGCCAGCAGCCACTGGTCCGTAGGGGGAGAGACCCAGTACTTC.